Below are 25 T cell receptor beta chains sequenced from a single sample in a study of control samples from healthy donors and cancer patients. The repertoire was sequenced with immunoSEQ multiplex PCR; TCRdb's copy has only in-frame clones and lacks some. The profile covers roughly 160,000 clones, with nearly 96% appearing a single time and 1% taken by the ten largest. Sequences were obtained from blood. The source is a woman in her twenties or thirties in good health.

The chain has TRBV11-2 and TRBJ2-1; 9 nucleotides match TRBD1. This CDR3 spans 16 amino acids. Germline V CDR1 and CDR2: SGHAT, FQNNGV. Trimming cost V 5 bases and J 4 bases; bases outside gene matches: 9. The CDR3 coding sequence is TGTGCCAGCAGCCCCACAGGGGACAGGGAATACAATGAGCAGTTCTTC. Protein product: CASSPTGDREYNEQFF.

The chain couples TRBV7-2 to TRBJ2-1; unclear D gene. This CDR3 region has 18 residues. CDR1 SGHTA and CDR2 FQGNSA come from the germline V gene. Trimming left V 1 base short and J 6 bases short, with 22 bases between. The CDR3 sequence: CASSLVGYAQRLVNEQFF. Here the CDR3 DNA reads TGTGCCAGCAGCTTAGTTGGGTATGCCCAGAGATTAGTCAATGAGCAGTTCTTC.

The chain combines TRBV5-6 with TRBJ2-1; 7 nucleotides match TRBD1. The germline V gene encodes CDR1 SGHDT and CDR2 YYEEEE. This CDR3 region has 12 residues. J was trimmed by 11 bases and V by 0 bases; bases with no gene match: 2. As DNA, the CDR3 is TGTGCCAGCAGCTTGGGACAGGGCAAGCAGTTCTTC. Translating gives CASSLGQGKQFF.

The chain combines TRBV7-9 with TRBJ2-2, with a weak D call TRBD1 (5 bases). Germline V gives CDR1 SEHNR, CDR2 FQNEAQ (reference sequence). The ends were cut back, 6 bases at V and 0 bases at J, with 8 bases in the middle. This CDR3 region has 14 residues. This CDR3 reads CASSGAANTGELFF. The CDR3 DNA sequence: TGTGCCAGCAGTGGGGCGGCGAACACCGGGGAGCTGTTTTTT.

V and J are TRBV5-1 and TRBJ2-1; 7 positions agree with TRBD2. With 5 bases clipped from V and 8 bases from J, the junction kept 16 bases outside the gene matches. CDR3 length: 16 residues. Germline CDR1 and CDR2: SGHRS and YFSETQ. In DNA, the CDR3 is TGCGCCAGCAGATACCTGGCGGGAGTGTCGACGGATGAGCAGTTCTTC. This translates into CASRYLAGVSTDEQFF.

The J gene is TRBJ1-1, the V gene TRBV2; D is unclear. The CDR3 is 14 amino acids. V dropped 2 bases and J dropped 0 bases, with 7 bases sitting between them. Germline CDR1 reads SNHLY; CDR2 reads FYNNEI. The CDR3 region has the DNA TGTGCCAGCAGTGAAAGAACCATGAACACTGAAGCTTTCTTT. Translating gives CASSERTMNTEAFF.

This clone was detected once. The CDR3: CASSQATNEKLFF. DNA of the CDR3: TGTGCCAGCAGCCAAGCAACTAATGAAAAACTGTTTTTT. The chain couples TRBV3-1 (or the pseudogene TRBV3-2) to TRBJ1-4; D not resolved. V dropped 1 base and J dropped 0 bases, with 0 bases sitting between them. CDR1 and CDR2 (germline): LGHDT, YNNKEL (reference sequence). This CDR3 is built from 13 residues.

This chain connects TRBV27 to TRBJ2-7, with 7 bases identical to TRBD1. From germline, CDR1 is MNHEY and CDR2 SMNVEV (reference sequence). Germline trimming cut 3 bases from V and 3 bases from J; bases unmatched to any gene: 5. CDR3 size: 14 residues. CDR3 nucleotides: TGTGCCAGCAGTTTTAAGGGGGCTATCTACGAGCAGTACTTC. Protein product: CASSFKGAIYEQYF.

The chain is built from TRBV7-9 and TRBJ1-5; 8 bases fit TRBD1. Trimming at V came to 2 bases and at J to 6 bases, leaving 6 bases not matched to a gene. The CDR3 has 15 residues. In germline, CDR1 is SEHNR, CDR2 FQNEAQ (reference sequence). The CDR3 DNA reads TGTGCCAGCAGCTTAAGCGAGCAGGGGGCTCAGCCCCAGCATTTT. Protein sequence: CASSLSEQGAQPQHF. Drawing the rest from reference TRBV7-9 and TRBJ1-5, the complete variable domain is DTGVSQNPRHKITKRGQNVTFRCDPISEHNRLYWYRQTLGQGPEFLTYFQNEAQLEKSRLLSDRFSAERPKGSFSTLEIQRTEQGDSAMYLCASSLSEQGAQPQHFGDGTRLSIL.

The J gene is TRBJ1-6, the V gene TRBV3-1 (or the pseudogene TRBV3-2); the D is unclear. Deletions cut 0 bases from V and 9 bases from J, with 9 bases between. Germline V gene sequence: CDR1 LGHDT, CDR2 YNNKEL (reference sequence). This CDR3 spans 14 amino acids. The CDR3 spells CASSQDRTTSPLHF. DNA of the CDR3: TGTGCCAGCAGCCAAGACCGGACTACTTCACCCCTCCACTTT.

For this clone: The sample has other DNA sequences that encode this CDR3 too. The rearrangement joins TRBV6-5 to TRBJ1-2, with TRBD1 as a possible D gene (5 bases). CDR3 size: 12 residues. Trimming left V 2 bases short and J 4 bases short, with 5 bases between. Germline-derived CDR1 and CDR2 are MNHEY and SVGAGI. The CDR3 sequence is CASSYRGYGYTF. DNA for the CDR3: TGTGCCAGCAGTTACAGGGGCTATGGCTACACCTTC.

The V gene is TRBV7-9, the J gene TRBJ2-1, with no clear D. The CDR3 has 14 amino acids. Per germline, CDR1 SEHNR and CDR2 FQNEAQ (reference sequence). V was trimmed by 2 bases and J by 8 bases, leaving 13 bases between them. As DNA, the CDR3 is TGTGCCAGCAGCTTAATCGCAGGCCGCTATGAGCAGTTCTTC. Translating it yields CASSLIAGRYEQFF.

The V and J genes are TRBV27 and TRBJ1-2; TRBD1 agrees at 8 bases. The length of the CDR3 is 16 residues. Losses at the gene ends were 5 bases for V and 7 bases for J; bases not matched to a gene: 15. The germline gives CDR1 MNHEY, CDR2 SMNVEV (reference sequence). The CDR3 reads CASSARDRRRFSGYTF. The CDR3 DNA reads as TGTGCCAGCAGTGCCCGGGACAGGCGACGCTTTAGTGGCTACACCTTC.

This chain uses TRBV11-2 with TRBJ2-1, with D possibly being TRBD2 (5 bases). The CDR3 covers 13 residues. CDR1 and CDR2 from the germline V gene are SGHAT and FQNNGV. Between the trimmed V and J ends, which lost 2 bases and 5 bases, there was a span of 7 bases. Written as DNA, the CDR3 is TGTGCCAGCAGCTTACACGGGAACAATGAGCAGTTCTTC. Its protein is CASSLHGNNEQFF.

V usage is TRBV28 and J usage is TRBJ1-2; a weak D match, TRBD1 (5 bases). The CDR3 runs to 15 residues. Between the trimmed V and J ends, which lost 6 bases and 4 bases, there was a span of 18 bases. CDR1 is MDHEN, CDR2 SYDVKM, per germline. CDR3 coding DNA: TGTGCCAGCAGCAGGCCTATCGGGGCCACCTATGGCTACACCTTC. It encodes CASSRPIGATYGYTF.

The J gene is TRBJ2-5, the V gene TRBV3-1 (or the pseudogene TRBV3-2); weak D call: TRBD1 (6 bases). The CDR3 sequence is 15 residues long. V was shortened by 1 base and J by 2 bases, with 11 bases between the two germline ends. Per the germline V gene, CDR1 is LGHDT and CDR2 is YNNKEL (reference sequence). CDR3 loop: CASSQASGTQETQYF. CDR3 sequence (DNA): TGTGCCAGCAGCCAAGCCTCCGGGACACAAGAGACCCAGTACTTC.

This clone was picked up one time. This chain links TRBV5-4 with TRBJ1-1; 7 bases match TRBD1. V lost 1 base, J lost 8 bases, and 5 bases stayed unmatched. The CDR3 extends over 13 amino acids. CDR1 and CDR2 (germline): SGHNT, YYREEE (reference sequence). The CDR3 nucleotides read TGTGCCAGCAGCTTGTTCGACAGGGAAGAAGCTTTCTTT. Residues: CASSLFDREEAFF.

The V call is TRBV28, the J call TRBJ1-5, with 8 positions matching TRBD1. Germline CDR1 MDHEN, CDR2 SYDVKM. The CDR3 length is 14 residues. With V trimmed by 4 bases and J by 5 bases, 4 bases remained unmatched. The DNA of the CDR3 is TGTGCCAGCAGTTCAGGGGGCGCGGATCAGCCCCAGCATTTT. This encodes CASSSGGADQPQHF.

The rearrangement joins TRBV6-1 to TRBJ1-1; D is ambiguous. CDR1 is MNHNS, CDR2 SASEGT, per germline. The CDR3 totals 15 residues. Trimming removed 1 base at V and 4 bases at J, with 13 bases between. The CDR3 bases are TGTGCCAGCAGTGAAGACTGGGTGTTGAGCACTGAAGCTTTCTTT. Its protein product is CASSEDWVLSTEAFF.

This clone was detected only once. V is TRBV9 and J is TRBJ2-1, with TRBD2 matching over 12 bases. V gave up 1 base and J gave up 5 bases; unmatched junction bases: 1. The CDR3 totals 15 residues. Germline V lookup: CDR1 SGDLS, CDR2 YYNGEE. Written as DNA, the CDR3 is TGTGCCAGCAGCGTAAGGACTAGCGGGGACAATGAGCAGTTCTTC. It yields the protein CASSVRTSGDNEQFF.

The chain uses TRBV27 and TRBJ2-5, with D perhaps TRBD2 (6 bases). The V gene's germline CDR1 is MNHEY and CDR2 SMNVEV (reference sequence). Trimming pared 4 bases from V and 3 bases from J, leaving 21 bases between. This CDR3 has 17 residues. This chain's CDR3 is CASSSTTSGPREETQYF. The DNA of the CDR3 is TGTGCCAGCAGTTCGACGACTAGTGGCCCTCGGGAAGAGACCCAGTACTTC.

The V gene is TRBV19, the J gene TRBJ1-1; possibly TRBD1 for D (5 bases). Germline CDR1 and CDR2: LNHDA and SQIVND (reference sequence). With 6 bases removed from V and 1 base from J, the gap between germline ends came to 12 bases. The CDR3 is made up of 14 amino acids. CDR3 region: CASSFLGGNTEAFF. Here the CDR3 DNA reads TGTGCCAGTAGCTTCTTGGGGGGGAACACTGAAGCTTTCTTT.

Remarks on this clone: Within the sample, other DNA sequences also encode this same CDR3. The chain couples TRBV18 to TRBJ1-5, with a possible D match to TRBD1 (5 bases). The CDR3 spans 14 residues. CDR1 and CDR2 (germline): KGHSH, LQKENI. V was clipped by 6 bases and J by 4 bases, with 13 bases between them. CDR3 sequence: CASSRGAGNQPQHF. CDR3 DNA sequence: TGTGCCAGCTCCCGCGGGGCAGGGAATCAGCCCCAGCATTTT. The complete variable domain, with remaining parts taken from reference TRBV18 and TRBJ1-5, reads NAGVMQNPRHLVRRRGQEARLRCSPMKGHSHVYWYRQLPEEGLKFMVYLQKENIIDESGMPKERFSAEFPKEGPSILRIQQVVRGDSAAYFCASSRGAGNQPQHFGDGTRLSIL.

The chain combines TRBV5-8 with TRBJ2-3; D remains ambiguous. V lost 5 bases and J lost 4, with 17 bases in between. Germline V gene data show CDR1 as SGHTS and CDR2 as YDEGEE. The CDR3 contains 15 residues. The CDR3 reads CASSLWKRYADTQYF. The CDR3 DNA is TGTGCCAGCAGTTTGTGGAAGCGTTACGCAGATACGCAGTATTTT. The whole variable domain, remainder taken from reference TRBV5-8 and TRBJ2-3, is EAGVTQSPTHLIKTRGQQATLRCSPISGHTSVYWYQQALGLGLQFLLWYDEGEERNRGNFPPRFSGRQFPNYSSELNVNALELEDSALYLCASSLWKRYADTQYFGPGTRLTVL.

J is TRBJ2-5 and V is TRBV14; D might be TRBD1 (7 bases). Germline assignment: CDR1 SGHDN and CDR2 FVKESK. The V end lost 0 bases, the J end lost 5 bases, and 16 bases lay between the germline ends. This CDR3 region has 16 residues. CDR3 sequence: CASSQDFQGGKETQYF. In DNA form, the CDR3 reads TGTGCCAGCAGCCAAGATTTCCAGGGGGGTAAGGAGACCCAGTACTTC.